A selection of T cell receptor beta chains follows, all from one sample in a study of shared clonotypes between healthy human individuals. Here immunoSEQ multiplex PCR was the method, and the copy in TCRdb shows in-frame clones only, minus some. The sample carries about 2 million clones, about 95% recorded once. Sequencing was performed on naive CD8+ T cells sorted from blood. The receptors here all came from a man between 18 and 29 years old in good health. CDR3s include the opening cysteine and the closing phenylalanine or tryptophan. D genes are given only for firm matches. Only some rows state a clone size, as once, few, many or a class for expanded clones.

TRBJ1-3	TRBD1	TRBV15	.	17	CATLGPTGGSSGNTIYF
TRBJ2-7	.	TRBV2	.	17	CASSYDDGAAFSYEQYF
TRBJ1-1	TRBD1	TRBV7-6	.	13	CASSEYRGTEAFF
TRBJ2-7	.	TRBV27	.	11	CASSNTYEQYF
TRBJ2-1	.	TRBV4-1	.	15	CASSQETLPYNEQFF
TRBJ1-2	.	TRBV6-1	.	13	CASSDPDNYGYTF
TRBJ2-3	TRBD1	TRBV7-9	once	15	CASSLAQGAIDTQYF
TRBJ2-1	.	TRBV27	.	14	CASSFLGDKSEQFF
TRBJ2-1	TRBD1	TRBV10-1	.	15	CATPRPGQGGNEQFF
TRBJ1-2	.	TRBV28	.	16	CASSSEGVSWYYGYTF
TRBJ2-2	.	TRBV9	.	12	CASSFAGGELFF
TRBJ2-7	.	TRBV30	.	14	CAWSGDSRTYEQYF